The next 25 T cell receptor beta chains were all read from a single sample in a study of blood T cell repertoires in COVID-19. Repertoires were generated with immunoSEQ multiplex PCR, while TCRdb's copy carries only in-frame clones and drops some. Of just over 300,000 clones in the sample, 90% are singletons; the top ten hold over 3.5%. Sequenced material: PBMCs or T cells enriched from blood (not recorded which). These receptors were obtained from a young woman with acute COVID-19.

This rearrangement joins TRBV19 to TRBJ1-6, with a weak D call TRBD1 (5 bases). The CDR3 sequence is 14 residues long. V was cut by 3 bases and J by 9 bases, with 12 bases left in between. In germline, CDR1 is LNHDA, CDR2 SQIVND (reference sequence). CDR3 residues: CASSMKLGLSPLHF. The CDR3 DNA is TGTGCCAGTAGTATGAAATTGGGGCTTTCACCCCTCCACTTT.

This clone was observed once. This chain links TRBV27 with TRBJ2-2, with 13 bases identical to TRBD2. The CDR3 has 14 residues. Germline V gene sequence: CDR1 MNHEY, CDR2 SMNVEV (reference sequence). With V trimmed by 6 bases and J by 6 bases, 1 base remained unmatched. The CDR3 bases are TGTGCCAGCAGGGGACTAGCGGGATCCGGGGAGCTGTTTTTT. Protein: CASRGLAGSGELFF.

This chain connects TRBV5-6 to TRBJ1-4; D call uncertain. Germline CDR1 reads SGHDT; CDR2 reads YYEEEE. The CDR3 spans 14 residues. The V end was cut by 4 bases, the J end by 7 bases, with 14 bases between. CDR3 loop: CASSRLGGREKLFF. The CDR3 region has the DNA TGTGCCAGCAGCCGGTTGGGAGGACGTGAAAAACTGTTTTTT.

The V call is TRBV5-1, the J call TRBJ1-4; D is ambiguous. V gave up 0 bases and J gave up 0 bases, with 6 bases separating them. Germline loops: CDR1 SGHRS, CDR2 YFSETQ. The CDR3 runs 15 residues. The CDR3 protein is CASSLGPSTNEKLFF. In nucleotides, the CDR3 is TGCGCCAGCAGCTTGGGGCCCTCAACTAATGAAAAACTGTTTTTT.

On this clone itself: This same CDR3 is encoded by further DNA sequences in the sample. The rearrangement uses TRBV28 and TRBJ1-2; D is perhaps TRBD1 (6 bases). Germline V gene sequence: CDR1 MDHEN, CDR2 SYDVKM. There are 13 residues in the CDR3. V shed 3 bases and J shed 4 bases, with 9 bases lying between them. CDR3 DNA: TGTGCCAGCAGTTTCAGGGGCGCCTATGGCTACACCTTC. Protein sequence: CASSFRGAYGYTF.

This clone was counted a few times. In DNA form, the CDR3 reads TGTGCCAGCACAACCGGGACTAGACCTAAAGAGACCCAGTACTTC. Translated: CASTTGTRPKETQYF. The V and J genes are TRBV25-1 and TRBJ2-5; 8 bases match TRBD2. The CDR3 spans 15 residues. V was pared by 7 bases and J by 3 bases, with 10 bases of the junction left unmatched. In germline, CDR1 is MGHDK, CDR2 SYGVNS. Complete variable domain (other parts from reference TRBV25-1 and TRBJ2-5): EADIYQTPRYLVIGTGKKITLECSQTMGHDKMYWYQQDPGMELHLIHYSYGVNSTEKGDLSSESTVSRIRTEHFPLTLESARPSHTSQYLCASTTGTRPKETQYFGPGTRLLVL.

The CDR3 DNA reads as TGTGCCAGCAGAGGAAAGGGGTCAGCGACCAATCAGCCCCAGCATTTT. It is translated as CASRGKGSATNQPQHF. This chain links TRBV28 with TRBJ1-5, with D possibly matching TRBD1 (5 bases). Trimming left V 6 bases short and J 3 bases short, with 18 bases between. The CDR3 runs 16 residues. Looked up from germline, CDR1 is MDHEN and CDR2 is SYDVKM.

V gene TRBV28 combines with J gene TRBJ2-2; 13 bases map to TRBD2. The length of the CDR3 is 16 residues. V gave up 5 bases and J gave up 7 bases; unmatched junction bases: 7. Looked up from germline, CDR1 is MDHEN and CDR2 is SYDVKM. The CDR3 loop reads CASSHIGLAGVGELFF. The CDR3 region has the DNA TGTGCCAGCAGTCATATTGGACTAGCGGGAGTCGGGGAGCTGTTTTTT.

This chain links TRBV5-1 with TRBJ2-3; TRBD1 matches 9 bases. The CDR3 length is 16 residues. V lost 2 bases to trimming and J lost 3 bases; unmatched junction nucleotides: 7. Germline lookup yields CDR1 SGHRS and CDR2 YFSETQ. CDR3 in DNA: TGCGCCAGCAGCTTCGCCACGGACAGGGGAACAGATACGCAGTATTTT. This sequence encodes CASSFATDRGTDTQYF.

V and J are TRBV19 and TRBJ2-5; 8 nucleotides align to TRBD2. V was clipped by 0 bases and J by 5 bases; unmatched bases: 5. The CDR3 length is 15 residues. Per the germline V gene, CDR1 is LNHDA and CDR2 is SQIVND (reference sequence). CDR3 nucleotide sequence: TGTGCCAGTAGTATAGACGGGAGGGCCCTGGAGACCCAGTACTTC. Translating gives CASSIDGRALETQYF.

CDR3 sequence reads: CASSEYATSQETQYF. The CDR3 bases are TGTGCCAGCAGTGAATACGCGACTAGCCAAGAGACCCAGTACTTC. V gene TRBV6-1 combines with J gene TRBJ2-5; perhaps TRBD2 as D (6 bases). V gave up 2 bases and J gave up 1 base, with 11 bases separating them. The CDR3 extends over 15 amino acids. Germline V gives CDR1 MNHNS, CDR2 SASEGT.

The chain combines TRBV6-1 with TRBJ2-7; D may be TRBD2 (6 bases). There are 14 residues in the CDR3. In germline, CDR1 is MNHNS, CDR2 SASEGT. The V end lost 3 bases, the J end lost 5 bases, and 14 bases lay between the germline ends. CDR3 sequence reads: CASSERGRKHEQYF. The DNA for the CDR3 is TGTGCCAGCAGTGAGCGGGGAAGGAAGCACGAGCAGTACTTC.

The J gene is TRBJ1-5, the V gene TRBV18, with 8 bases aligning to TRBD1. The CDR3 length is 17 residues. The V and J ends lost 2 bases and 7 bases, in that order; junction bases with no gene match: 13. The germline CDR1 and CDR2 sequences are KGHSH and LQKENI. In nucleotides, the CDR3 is TGTGCCAGCTCACCAAATTGGAGAGAGACAGGGGTCCAGCCCCAGCATTTT. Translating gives CASSPNWRETGVQPQHF.

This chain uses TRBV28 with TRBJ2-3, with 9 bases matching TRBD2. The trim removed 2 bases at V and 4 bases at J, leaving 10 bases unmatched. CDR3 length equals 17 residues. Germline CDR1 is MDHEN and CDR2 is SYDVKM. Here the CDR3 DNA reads TGTGCCAGCAGTTTAAGTTCGGCTAGCGGGATGCCAGATACGCAGTATTTT. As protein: CASSLSSASGMPDTQYF.

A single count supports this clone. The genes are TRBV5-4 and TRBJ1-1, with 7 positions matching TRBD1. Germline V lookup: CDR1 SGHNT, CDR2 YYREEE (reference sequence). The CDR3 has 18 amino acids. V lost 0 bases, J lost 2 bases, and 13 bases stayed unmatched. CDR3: CASSLARQGVARNTEAFF. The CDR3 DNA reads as TGTGCCAGCAGCTTGGCACGCCAGGGGGTCGCGAGAAACACTGAAGCTTTCTTT. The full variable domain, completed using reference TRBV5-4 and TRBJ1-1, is ETGVTQSPTHLIKTRGQQVTLRCSSQSGHNTVSWYQQALGQGPQFIFQYYREEENGRGNFPPRFSGLQFPNYSSELNVNALELDDSALYLCASSLARQGVARNTEAFFGQGTRLTVV.

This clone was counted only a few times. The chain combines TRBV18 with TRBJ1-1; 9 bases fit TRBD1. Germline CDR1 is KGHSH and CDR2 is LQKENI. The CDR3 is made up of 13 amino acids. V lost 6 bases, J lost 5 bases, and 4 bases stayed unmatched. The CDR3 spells CASSGGQGTEAFF. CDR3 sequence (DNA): TGTGCCAGCTCCGGAGGACAGGGGACTGAAGCTTTCTTT.

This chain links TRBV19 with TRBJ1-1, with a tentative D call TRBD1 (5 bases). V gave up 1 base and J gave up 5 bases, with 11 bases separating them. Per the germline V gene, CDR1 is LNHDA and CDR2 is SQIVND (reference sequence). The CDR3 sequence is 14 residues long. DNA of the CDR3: TGTGCCAGTAGTATAGGGGGCAGACAAACTGAAGCTTTCTTT. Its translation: CASSIGGRQTEAFF.

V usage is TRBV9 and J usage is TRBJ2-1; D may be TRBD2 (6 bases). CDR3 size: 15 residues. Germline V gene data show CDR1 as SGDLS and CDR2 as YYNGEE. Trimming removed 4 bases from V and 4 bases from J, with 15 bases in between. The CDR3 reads CASSPEAGTYNEQFF. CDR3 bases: TGTGCCAGCAGCCCAGAGGCGGGGACTTACAATGAGCAGTTCTTC.

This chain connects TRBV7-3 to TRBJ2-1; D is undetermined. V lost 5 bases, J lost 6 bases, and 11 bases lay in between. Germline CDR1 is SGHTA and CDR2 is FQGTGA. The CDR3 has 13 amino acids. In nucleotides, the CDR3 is TGTGCCAGCAGCGGTAATCCTAGCAATGAGCAGTTCTTC. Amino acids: CASSGNPSNEQFF.

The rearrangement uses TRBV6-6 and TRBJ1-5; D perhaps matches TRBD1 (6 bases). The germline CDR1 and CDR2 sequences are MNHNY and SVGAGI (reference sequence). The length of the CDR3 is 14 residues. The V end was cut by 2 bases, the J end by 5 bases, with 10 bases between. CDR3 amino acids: CASSYGDIYQPQHF. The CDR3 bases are TGTGCCAGCAGTTACGGGGACATTTATCAGCCCCAGCATTTT.

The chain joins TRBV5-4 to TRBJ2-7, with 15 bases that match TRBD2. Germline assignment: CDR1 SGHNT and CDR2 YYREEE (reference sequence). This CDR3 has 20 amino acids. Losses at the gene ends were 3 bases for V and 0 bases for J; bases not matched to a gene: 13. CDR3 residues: CASSSARGGTSGGSSYEQYF. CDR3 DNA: TGTGCCAGCAGCTCAGCCCGCGGCGGGACTAGCGGGGGGAGCTCCTACGAGCAGTACTTC.

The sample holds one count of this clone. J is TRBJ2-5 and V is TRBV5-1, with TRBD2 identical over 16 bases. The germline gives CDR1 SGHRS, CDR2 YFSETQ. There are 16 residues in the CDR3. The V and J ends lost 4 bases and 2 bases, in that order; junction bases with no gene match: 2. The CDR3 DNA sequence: TGCGCCAGCAGCCCGGGACTAGCGGGAGGGCAAGAGACCCAGTACTTC. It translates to CASSPGLAGGQETQYF.

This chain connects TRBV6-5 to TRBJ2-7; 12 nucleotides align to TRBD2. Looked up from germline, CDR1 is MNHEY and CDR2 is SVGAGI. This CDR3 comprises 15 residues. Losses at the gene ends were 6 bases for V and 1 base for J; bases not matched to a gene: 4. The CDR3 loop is CASSRTSGRSYEQYF. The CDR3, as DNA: TGTGCCAGCAGCCGTACTAGCGGGAGGTCCTACGAGCAGTACTTC.

The CDR3 protein is CASSQQGADTQYF. In DNA, the CDR3 is TGTGCCAGCAGCCAACAGGGGGCAGATACGCAGTATTTT. The V and J genes are TRBV3-1 (or the pseudogene TRBV3-2) and TRBJ2-3, with TRBD1 identical over 7 bases. The CDR3 is made up of 13 amino acids. Unmatched junction bases numbered 0, after V lost 2 bases and J lost 4 bases. Germline CDR1 LGHDT, CDR2 YNNKEL (reference sequence).

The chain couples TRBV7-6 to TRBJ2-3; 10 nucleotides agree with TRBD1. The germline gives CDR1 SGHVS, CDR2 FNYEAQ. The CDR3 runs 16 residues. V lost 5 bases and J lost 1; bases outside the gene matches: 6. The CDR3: CASSTSGTGGTDTQYF. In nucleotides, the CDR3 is TGTGCCAGCAGCACCTCCGGGACAGGGGGCACAGATACGCAGTATTTT. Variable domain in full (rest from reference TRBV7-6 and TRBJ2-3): GAGVSQSPRYKVTKRGQDVALRCDPISGHVSLYWYRQALGQGPEFLTYFNYEAQQDKSGLPNDRFSAERPEGSISTLTIQRTEQRDSAMYRCASSTSGTGGTDTQYFGPGTRLTVL.